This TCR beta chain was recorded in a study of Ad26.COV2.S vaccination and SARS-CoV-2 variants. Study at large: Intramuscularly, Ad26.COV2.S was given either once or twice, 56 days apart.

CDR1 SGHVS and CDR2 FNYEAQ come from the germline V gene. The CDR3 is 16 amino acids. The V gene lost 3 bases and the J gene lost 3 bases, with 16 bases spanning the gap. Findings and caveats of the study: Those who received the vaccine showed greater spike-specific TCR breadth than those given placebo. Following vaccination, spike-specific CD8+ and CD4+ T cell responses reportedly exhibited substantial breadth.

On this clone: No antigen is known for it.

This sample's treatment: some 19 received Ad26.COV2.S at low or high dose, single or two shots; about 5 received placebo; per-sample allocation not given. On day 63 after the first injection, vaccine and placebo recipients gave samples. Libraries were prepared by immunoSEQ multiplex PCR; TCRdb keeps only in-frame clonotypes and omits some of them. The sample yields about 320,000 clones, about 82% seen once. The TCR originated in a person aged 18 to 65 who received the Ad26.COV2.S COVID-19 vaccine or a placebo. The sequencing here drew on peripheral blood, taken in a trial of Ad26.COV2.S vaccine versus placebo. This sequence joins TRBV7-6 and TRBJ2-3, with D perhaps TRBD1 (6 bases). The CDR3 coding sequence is TGTGCCAGCAGCTTCGGCTGGGACACCTCTACAGATACGCAGTATTTT. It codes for CASSFGWDTSTDTQYF.